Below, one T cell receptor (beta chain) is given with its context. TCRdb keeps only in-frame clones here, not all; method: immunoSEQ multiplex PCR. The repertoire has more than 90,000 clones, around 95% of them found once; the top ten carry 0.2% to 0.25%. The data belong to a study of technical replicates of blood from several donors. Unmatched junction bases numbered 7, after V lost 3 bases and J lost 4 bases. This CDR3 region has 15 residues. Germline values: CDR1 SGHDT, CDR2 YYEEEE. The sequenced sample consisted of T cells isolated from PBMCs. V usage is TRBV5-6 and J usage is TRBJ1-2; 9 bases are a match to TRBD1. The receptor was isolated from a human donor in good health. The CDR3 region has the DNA TGTGCCAGCAGCTACCGGGACAGGGATAGCTATGGCTACACCTTC. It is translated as CASSYRDRDSYGYTF.